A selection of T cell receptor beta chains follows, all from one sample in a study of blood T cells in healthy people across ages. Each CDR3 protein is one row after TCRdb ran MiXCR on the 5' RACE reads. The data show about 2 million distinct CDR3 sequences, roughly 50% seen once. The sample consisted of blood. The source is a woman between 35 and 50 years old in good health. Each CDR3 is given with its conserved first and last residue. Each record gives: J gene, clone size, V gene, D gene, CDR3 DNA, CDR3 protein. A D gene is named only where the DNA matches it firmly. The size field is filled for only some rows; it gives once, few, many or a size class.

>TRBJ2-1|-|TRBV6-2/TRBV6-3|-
TGTGCCAGCACTTATGGGGAAGCGGCCTACAATGAGCAGTTCTTC
CASTYGEAAYNEQFF
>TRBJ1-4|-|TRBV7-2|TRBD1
TGTGCCAGCAGCTTATCCGGACAGGGCTTAGGAAAACTGTTTTTT
CASSLSGQGLGKLFF
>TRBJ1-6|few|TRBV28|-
TGTGCCAGCAGTGGTGCACTGATAAATTCACCCCTCCACTTT
CASSGALINSPLHF
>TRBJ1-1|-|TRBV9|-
TGTGCCAGCAGCGAAGCGGGGACTGAAGCTTTCTTT
CASSEAGTEAFF
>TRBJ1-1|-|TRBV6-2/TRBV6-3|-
TGTGCCAGCAGTTGGACAGAGTCGAACACTGAAGCTTTCTTT
CASSWTESNTEAFF
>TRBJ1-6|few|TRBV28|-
TGTGCCAGCAGTTCAAGGGGCAATTCACCCCTCCACTTT
CASSSRGNSPLHF
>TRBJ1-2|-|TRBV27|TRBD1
TGTGCCAGCGCGACAGGGTCCAACTATGGCTACACCTTC
CASATGSNYGYTF
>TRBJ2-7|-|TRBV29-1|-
TGCAGCGTTGAAGCCTGGACAGATGAGCAGTACTTC
CSVEAWTDEQYF
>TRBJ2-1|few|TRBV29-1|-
TGCAGCGTAGTAGAAGGGGAGCAGTTCTTC
CSVVEGEQFF
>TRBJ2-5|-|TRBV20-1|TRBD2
TGCAGTGCCGACGGACTAGTTTACCAAGAGACCCAGTACTTC
CSADGLVYQETQYF
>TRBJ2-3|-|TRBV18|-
TGTGCCAGCTCTCCTAAGGGGGGAACGCAGTATTTT
CASSPKGGTQYF
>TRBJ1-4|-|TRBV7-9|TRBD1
TGTGCCAGCAGCTTCACCATGGGTGTAAGACAGGGTGCAGAAAAACTGTTTTTT
CASSFTMGVRQGAEKLFF
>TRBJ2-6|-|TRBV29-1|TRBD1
TGCAGCGTCGAAGGGGGACAGGGGGTAATCTCTGGGGCCAACGTCCTGACTTTC
CSVEGGQGVISGANVLTF
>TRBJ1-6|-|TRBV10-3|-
TGTGCCATCAGGGAACGGACGGATATTTTTTCACCCCTCCACTTT
CAIRERTDIFSPLHF
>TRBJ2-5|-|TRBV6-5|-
TGTGCCAGCAGTTACCCGCCTCGCGGGGAAGGGGACTCCCAAGAGACCCAGTACTTC
CASSYPPRGEGDSQETQYF
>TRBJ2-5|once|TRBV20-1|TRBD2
TGCAGTGCCCCGTGGGGGGGGTCGGGTCAGTACTTC
CSAPWGGSGQYF
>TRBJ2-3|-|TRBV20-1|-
TGCAGTGCTAGGGGACATATTTTCACAGATACGCAGTATTTT
CSARGHIFTDTQYF
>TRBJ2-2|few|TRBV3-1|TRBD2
TGTGCCAGCAGCCAACCCGAGCGGGGGGCAAGTACCGGGGAGCTGTTTTTT
CASSQPERGASTGELFF
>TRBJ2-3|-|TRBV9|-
TGTGCCAGCAGCGTACCAGGACTAGATACGCAGTATTTT
CASSVPGLDTQYF
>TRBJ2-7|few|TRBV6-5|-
TGTGCCAGCAGTATAGGGCCCTGGGGGGAGCAGTACTTC
CASSIGPWGEQYF
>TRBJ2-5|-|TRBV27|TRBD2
TGTGCCAGCAGTTTATACGGGGGGGCTGAGACCCAGTACTTC
CASSLYGGAETQYF
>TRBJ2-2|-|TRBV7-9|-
TGTGCCAGCAGCACTCGACAGAGGAACACCGGGGAGCTGTTTTTT
CASSTRQRNTGELFF
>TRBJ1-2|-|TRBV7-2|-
TGTGCCAGCAGCTTAGTCCCTACAGATAACTATGGCTACACCTTC
CASSLVPTDNYGYTF
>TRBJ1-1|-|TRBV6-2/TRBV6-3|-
TGTGCCAGCAGCCACGAGGGCAGCCTGAACACTGAAGCTTTCTTT
CASSHEGSLNTEAFF
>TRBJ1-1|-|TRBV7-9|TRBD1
TGTGCCAGCAGCCCGGGACAGGGGGCTTTGACGAACACTGAAGCTTTCTTT
CASSPGQGALTNTEAFF
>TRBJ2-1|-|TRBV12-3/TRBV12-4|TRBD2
TGTGCCAGCAGGCAGACTAGCGGGGGAAGCTCCTACAATGAGCAGTTCTTC
CASRQTSGGSSYNEQFF
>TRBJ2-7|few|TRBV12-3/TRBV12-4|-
TGTGCCAGCAGAAGCCGGGGGATCGGCGAGCAGTACTTC
CASRSRGIGEQYF
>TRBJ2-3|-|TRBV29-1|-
TGCAGCGTCACCACGGGGACTGGCAATGGAGATACGCAGTATTTT
CSVTTGTGNGDTQYF
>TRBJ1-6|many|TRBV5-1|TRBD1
TGCGCCAGCAGCTTAACGGACAGGCGAGATTCACCCCTCCACTTT
CASSLTDRRDSPLHF
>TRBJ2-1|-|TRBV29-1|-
TGCAGCGTTGAAGGAGGGGAATACAATGAGCAGTTCTTC
CSVEGGEYNEQFF
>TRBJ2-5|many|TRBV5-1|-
TGTGCCAGCAGCCTTCAATTACAAGAGACCCAGTACTTC
CASSLQLQETQYF
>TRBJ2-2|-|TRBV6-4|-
TGTGCCAGCAGCCGGGACGTAGGGGACACCGGGGAGCTGTTTTTT
CASSRDVGDTGELFF
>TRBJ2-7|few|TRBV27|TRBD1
TGTGCCAGCAGTTACGATCTCCGGGACAGGGTAGGAAACACCAGCTCCTACGAGCAGTACTTC
CASSYDLRDRVGNTSSYEQYF
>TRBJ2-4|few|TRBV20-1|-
TGCAGTGCTAATAAGGCAGATGGGGCCAAAAACATTCAGTACTTC
CSANKADGAKNIQYF
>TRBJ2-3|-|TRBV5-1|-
TGCGCCAGCAGCCTTCCCATCTCTCCAGGGGCAGATACGCAGTATTTT
CASSLPISPGADTQYF
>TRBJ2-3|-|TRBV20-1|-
TGCAGTGCTAGCGGGGGCGGAGGCACAGATACGCAGTATTTT
CSASGGGGTDTQYF
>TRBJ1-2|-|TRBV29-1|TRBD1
TGCAGCGTTGGGAGGCAGGGGGTGAAGGGCTACACCTTC
CSVGRQGVKGYTF
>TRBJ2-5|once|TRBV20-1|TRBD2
TGCAGTGCTAGAGGACTAGCGGGGATGGGAGAGACCCAGTACTTC
CSARGLAGMGETQYF
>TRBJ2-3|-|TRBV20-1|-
TGCAGTGCTAGCACAAGGGACGAGGGCACAGATACGCAGTATTTT
CSASTRDEGTDTQYF
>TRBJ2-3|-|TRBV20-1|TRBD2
TGCAGTGCTACCACAGCTACTAGCGGGGGATACACAGATACGCAGTATTTT
CSATTATSGGYTDTQYF
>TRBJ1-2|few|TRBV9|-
TGTGCCAGCAGCGTAGTGGTTAGAGGCTACACCTTC
CASSVVVRGYTF
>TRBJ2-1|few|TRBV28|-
TGTGCCAGCTGGTCCATCGGAGGGACTGAGCAGTTCTTC
CASWSIGGTEQFF
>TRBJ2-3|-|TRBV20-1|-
TGCAGTGCTAGAGATTGGAGGGGCACAAGCACAGATACGCAGTATTTT
CSARDWRGTSTDTQYF
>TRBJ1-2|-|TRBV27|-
TGTGCCAGCAGTTTATCCGGAACATTAGCTGGTGGCTACACCTTC
CASSLSGTLAGGYTF
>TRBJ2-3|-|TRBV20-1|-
TGCAGTGCTAGTGATTATGACCAAACTAGCACAGATACGCAGTATTTT
CSASDYDQTSTDTQYF